Listed below are T cell receptor beta chains from one sample, sequenced in a study of graft-versus-host responses after intestinal transplantation. Here immunoSEQ multiplex PCR was the method, and the copy in TCRdb shows in-frame clones only, minus some. The sample contains more than 65,000 clones, about 90% of which appear only once. These TCRs are of unknown antigen specificity. The sample was unstimulated CD8+ T cells sorted from spleen or lymph node cells, taken before intestinal transplant. Receptors were obtained from a human donor who received an intestinal transplant. Each CDR3 is given with its conserved first and last residue. The D gene is left open where the match is weak. The size field is filled for only some rows; it gives once, few, many or a size class.

d_gene,j_gene,abundance,v_gene,CDR3aa,CDR3nt
.,TRBJ1-5,.,TRBV19,CASRGPNQPQHF,TGTGCCAGTAGGGGCCCCAATCAGCCCCAGCATTTT
TRBD1,TRBJ1-2,.,TRBV7-8,CASSLVDRDGYTF,TGTGCCAGCAGCTTAGTAGACAGGGATGGCTACACCTTC
.,TRBJ1-5,.,TRBV2,CASSAGGGNQPQHF,TGTGCCAGCAGTGCGGGGGGAGGCAATCAGCCCCAGCATTTT
.,TRBJ1-4,.,TRBV5-4,CASRRESNEKLFF,TGTGCCAGCAGGAGGGAATCTAATGAAAAACTGTTTTTT
.,TRBJ1-6,.,TRBV5-6,CASSLVDSPLHF,TGTGCCAGCAGCTTGGTAGATTCACCCCTCCACTTT
TRBD1,TRBJ2-2,.,TRBV14,CASSPTGGFAGELFF,TGTGCCAGCAGCCCTACAGGGGGCTTTGCCGGGGAGCTGTTTTTT
TRBD1,TRBJ1-1,.,TRBV11-1,CASSSGTAFEAFF,TGTGCCAGCAGCTCTGGGACAGCCTTTGAAGCTTTCTTT
TRBD1,TRBJ1-5,.,TRBV27,CASSLGGQGFNQPQHF,TGTGCCAGCAGTTTAGGAGGACAGGGCTTCAATCAGCCCCAGCATTTT
.,TRBJ2-3,.,TRBV29-1,CSVEGGDTQYF,TGCAGCGTTGAGGGGGGAGATACGCAGTATTTT
.,TRBJ2-3,.,TRBV2,CASMDSSTDTQYF,TGTGCCAGCATGGACTCGAGCACAGATACGCAGTATTTT
TRBD1,TRBJ1-1,.,TRBV9,CASSGGTGDMNTEAFF,TGTGCCAGCAGCGGCGGGACAGGGGATATGAACACTGAAGCTTTCTTT
TRBD2,TRBJ2-5,.,TRBV7-8,CASSTTSGGIEETQYF,TGTGCCAGCAGCACGACTAGCGGGGGGATAGAGGAGACCCAGTACTTC
.,TRBJ1-1,once,TRBV5-5,CASSVTQENTEAFF,TGTGCCAGCAGCGTAACCCAGGAGAACACTGAAGCTTTCTTT
.,TRBJ1-5,few,TRBV6-1,CASSELSQPQHF,TGTGCCAGCAGTGAACTGTCCCAGCCCCAGCATTTT
.,TRBJ2-7,.,TRBV6-5,CASSYPSPGGTYEQYF,TGTGCCAGCAGTTACCCATCTCCCGGCGGAACCTACGAGCAGTACTTC
.,TRBJ2-3,once,TRBV7-2,CASSPAGLADTQYF,TGTGCCAGCAGCCCAGCAGGACTCGCAGATACGCAGTATTTT
TRBD1,TRBJ1-5,.,TRBV6-4,CASDRDRDSNQPQHF,TGTGCCAGTGACAGGGACAGGGATAGCAATCAGCCCCAGCATTTT
.,TRBJ1-2,.,TRBV20-1,CSAGQIGYTF,TGCAGTGCCGGACAGATCGGCTACACCTTC
.,TRBJ2-3,.,TRBV6-4,CASSDSRVSTDTQYF,TGTGCCAGCAGTGACTCGAGGGTTAGCACAGATACGCAGTATTTT
.,TRBJ1-3,.,TRBV6-5,CASSYSTGHGNTIYF,TGTGCCAGCAGTTACTCGACAGGACATGGAAACACCATATATTTT
.,TRBJ1-2,.,TRBV27,CASSLSTSYGYTF,TGTGCCAGCAGTTTATCTACCAGCTATGGCTACACCTTC
TRBD1,TRBJ2-2,few,TRBV25-1,CASSARDRGDTGELFF,TGTGCCAGCAGTGCACGGGACAGGGGGGACACCGGGGAGCTGTTTTTT
.,TRBJ1-1,.,TRBV19,CASSPTAGTMTEAFF,TGTGCCAGTAGTCCAACGGCAGGAACCATGACTGAAGCTTTCTTT
.,TRBJ1-1,.,TRBV4-2,CASSQGREAFF,TGTGCCAGCAGCCAGGGCAGGGAAGCTTTCTTT
TRBD1,TRBJ1-2,.,TRBV2,CASRLQGATNYGYTF,TGTGCCAGCAGACTACAGGGGGCGACGAACTATGGCTACACCTTC
.,TRBJ1-2,once,TRBV2,CASSDNRAGFNYGYTF,TGTGCCAGCAGTGACAATAGGGCAGGGTTTAACTATGGCTACACCTTC
.,TRBJ2-5,.,TRBV11-2,CASSLDRGPQETQYF,TGTGCCAGCAGCTTAGATCGGGGTCCACAAGAGACCCAGTACTTC
.,TRBJ2-7,.,TRBV29-1,CSVVTQRGQYEQYF,TGCAGCGTTGTTACCCAGCGGGGACAATACGAGCAGTACTTC
TRBD1,TRBJ2-1,.,TRBV27,CASSLWGQTYNEQFF,TGTGCCAGCAGTTTATGGGGACAGACGTACAATGAGCAGTTCTTC
TRBD2,TRBJ2-2,.,TRBV7-6,CASSLALRGGNGELFF,TGTGCCAGCAGCTTAGCTCTCCGGGGGGGTAACGGGGAGCTGTTTTTT
TRBD1,TRBJ2-1,.,TRBV9,CASSPRTGNSYNEQFF,TGTGCCAGCAGCCCCAGGACAGGGAACTCCTACAATGAGCAGTTCTTC
.,TRBJ2-7,.,TRBV6-1,CASSEYFAYEQYF,TGTGCCAGCAGTGAATACTTCGCCTACGAGCAGTACTTC
.,TRBJ2-7,.,TRBV7-7,CASSSFYEQYF,TGTGCTAGCAGCTCTTTCTACGAGCAGTACTTC
.,TRBJ2-2,few,TRBV6-6,CASSLASRNTGELFF,TGTGCCAGCAGCCTCGCTAGTAGGAACACCGGGGAGCTGTTTTTT
TRBD1,TRBJ2-7,.,TRBV6-1,CASSAPSGTGSYEQYF,TGTGCCAGCAGTGCCCCCTCCGGGACAGGGTCCTACGAGCAGTACTTC
.,TRBJ1-1,.,TRBV2,CASSMRAGGQNTEAFF,TGTGCCAGCAGTATGAGGGCTGGGGGACAAAACACTGAAGCTTTCTTT
.,TRBJ2-1,.,TRBV7-9,CASMRSGSSYNEQFF,TGTGCCAGCATGAGGAGCGGCAGCTCCTACAATGAGCAGTTCTTC
TRBD1,TRBJ1-1,.,TRBV4-1,CASSQHRGTNTEAFF,TGCGCCAGCAGCCAACACAGGGGGACGAACACTGAAGCTTTCTTT
.,TRBJ1-2,.,TRBV5-6,CASSLGTSYYGYTF,TGTGCCAGCAGCTTGGGTACGAGCTACTATGGCTACACCTTC
.,TRBJ1-5,.,TRBV5-8,CASSWTGNQPQHF,TGTGCCAGCAGCTGGACAGGCAATCAGCCCCAGCATTTT
.,TRBJ2-7,.,TRBV9,CASSVGGADYEQYF,TGTGCCAGCAGCGTAGGCGGGGCGGACTACGAGCAGTACTTC
.,TRBJ2-2,.,TRBV6-5,CASTWATNTGELFF,TGTGCCAGCACGTGGGCGACCAACACCGGGGAGCTGTTTTTT
.,TRBJ1-1,once,TRBV13,CASSLAGREAFF,TGTGCCAGCAGCTTGGCCGGGAGAGAAGCTTTCTTT
.,TRBJ1-4,.,TRBV6-6,CASTPVGPRGEKLFF,TGTGCCAGCACCCCTGTGGGACCAAGGGGGGAAAAACTGTTTTTT
TRBD1,TRBJ1-2,.,TRBV4-2,CASSHTTGDYGYTF,TGTGCCAGCAGCCATACGACAGGGGACTATGGCTACACCTTC
.,TRBJ1-2,once,TRBV13,CASSPRGETNYGYTF,TGTGCCAGCAGCCCCAGGGGTGAGACTAACTATGGCTACACCTTC